A selection of T cell receptor beta chains follows, all from one sample in a study of graft-versus-host responses after intestinal transplantation. Their recognized antigens are unknown. Assay used: immunoSEQ multiplex PCR; TCRdb lists only in-frame clones, some missing. The profile shows roughly 96,000 clones, around 90% of them singletons. The sequencing here drew on unstimulated CD8+ T cells sorted from spleen or lymph node cells, taken before intestinal transplant. These receptors came from a human donor who received an intestinal transplant. Each CDR3 is given with its conserved first and last residue.

CDR3 length	V gene	J gene	CDR3 protein
14	TRBV7-9	TRBJ1-2	CASSSQTGGGTDAF
17	TRBV7-8	TRBJ1-5	CASTLGAVAHTNQPQHF
14	TRBV28	TRBJ2-7	CASIEAGRRYEQYF
15	TRBV7-2	TRBJ2-7	CASSLDSGTGAEQYF
14	TRBV7-9	TRBJ2-7	CASTRDRGIYEQYF
11	TRBV19	TRBJ1-3	CASDSGNTIYF
17	TRBV11-3	TRBJ2-1	CASSLEWTGDSYNEQFF
14	TRBV29-1	.	CSAGPGLELYEQYF
16	TRBV5-8	TRBJ1-5	CASSSDRLYSNQPQHF
15	TRBV6-5	TRBJ2-7	CASSRQGARSYEQYF
14	TRBV5-1	TRBJ2-7	CASSLVAGGDEQYF
14	TRBV5-1	TRBJ1-2	CASSPRDNNYGYTF
13	TRBV2	TRBJ2-7	CASSDGPKDEQYF
15	TRBV4-1	TRBJ2-5	CASSQDRDSQETQYF
15	TRBV6-1	TRBJ2-7	CASSDRVDSPYEQYF
13	TRBV30	TRBJ2-7	CAWSWIGDYEQYF
12	TRBV25-1	TRBJ1-2	CASSVGGYGYTF
14	TRBV5-6	TRBJ1-1	CASSSQRSNTEAFF
15	TRBV7-8	TRBJ2-3	CASTKREGQTDTQYF
15	TRBV28	TRBJ1-1	CASSLLAGGGTEAFF
18	TRBV7-9	TRBJ2-1	CASSVGQAGTPNYNEQFF
14	TRBV25-1	TRBJ2-7	CASSEDQGFYEQYF